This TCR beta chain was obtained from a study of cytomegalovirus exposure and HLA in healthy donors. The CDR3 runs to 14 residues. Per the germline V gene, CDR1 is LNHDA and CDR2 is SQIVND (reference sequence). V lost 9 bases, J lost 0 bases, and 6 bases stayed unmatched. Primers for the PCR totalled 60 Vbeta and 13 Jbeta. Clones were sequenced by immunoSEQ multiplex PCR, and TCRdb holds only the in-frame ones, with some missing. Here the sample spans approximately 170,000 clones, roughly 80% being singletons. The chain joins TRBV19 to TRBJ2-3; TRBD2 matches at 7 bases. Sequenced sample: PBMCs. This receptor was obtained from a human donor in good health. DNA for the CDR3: TGTGCCAGCACCCAAGCGGGGAGCACAGATACGCAGTATTTT. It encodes CASTQAGSTDTQYF.